The rows below give T cell receptor beta chains drawn from one sample of a study of Ad26.COV2.S vaccination and SARS-CoV-2 variants. Profiled with immunoSEQ multiplex PCR; TCRdb holds only in-frame clones, not every one. The data contain some 480,000 clones, approximately 90% of them seen just once; the ten biggest clones take up around 13%. The input for sequencing was peripheral blood, taken in a trial of Ad26.COV2.S vaccine versus placebo. These receptor sequences come from a person between 18 and 65 years old who received the Ad26.COV2.S COVID-19 vaccine or a placebo. CDR3s include the opening cysteine and the closing phenylalanine or tryptophan. The D gene is left open where the match is weak. Clone size is shown for a subset of rows, as once, few, many or a class of expanded clone.

j_call,d_call,v_call,clone_size,cdr3_nt,cdr3_aa
TRBJ1-1,.,TRBV7-2,.,TGTGCCAGCAACCTAGGCCTGATGAACACTGAAGCTTTCTTT,CASNLGLMNTEAFF
TRBJ1-5,TRBD1,TRBV28,.,TGTGCTAGCAAGGAGGTGGAGGGGGCTGTAGGCAATCAGCCCCAGCATTTT,CASKEVEGAVGNQPQHF
TRBJ2-1,TRBD1,TRBV23-1,.,TGCGCCAGCAACCAACCGGGACAGGGGGAATACAGGCCTACCAATGAGCAGTTCTTC,CASNQPGQGEYRPTNEQFF
TRBJ2-7,TRBD1,TRBV29-1,.,TGCAGCGTTGAGGGATACAGGGGCCGCGAGCAGTACTTC,CSVEGYRGREQYF
TRBJ1-4,TRBD1,TRBV5-6,once,TGTGCCAGCAGCTTGGTGGGCGGGACAGCGAATGAAAAACTGTTTTTT,CASSLVGGTANEKLFF
TRBJ1-2,.,TRBV23-1,once,TGCGCCAGACCCAAAACAGGGTCCCACGGCTACACCTTC,CARPKTGSHGYTF
TRBJ1-2,.,TRBV5-1,.,TGCGCCAGCAGCTGGGCCCAGAACTCCTATGGCTACACCTTC,CASSWAQNSYGYTF
TRBJ1-5,.,TRBV2,once,TGTGCCAGCAGTGAGGATAGGGGTGAGGATCAGCCCCAGCATTTT,CASSEDRGEDQPQHF
TRBJ2-5,TRBD2,TRBV7-6,.,TGTGCCAGCAGCCCCTTTGCGGGGGGCTCTACCCAGTACTTC,CASSPFAGGSTQYF
TRBJ2-2,TRBD2,TRBV10-2,.,TGCGCCATAAGCGGGCTAGCGGGAGGCGGGGAGCTGTTTTTT,CAISGLAGGGELFF
TRBJ2-2,TRBD2,TRBV6-4,.,TGTGCCAGCAGTGGACAGCCCGGGACTAGCGTCCCCGGGGAGCTGTTTTTT,CASSGQPGTSVPGELFF
TRBJ1-1,TRBD1,TRBV7-9,once,TGTGCCAGCAGCTCACCCGACAGGGCGAACACTGAAGCTTTCTTT,CASSSPDRANTEAFF
TRBJ2-5,TRBD1,TRBV3-1/TRBV3-2,.,TGTGCCAGCAGCAAAGACAGGGGCCGACTCCAAGAGACCCAGTACTTC,CASSKDRGRLQETQYF
TRBJ1-3,.,TRBV7-9,.,TGTGCCAGCAGCTTAGGGACCGGAAACACCATATATTTT,CASSLGTGNTIYF
TRBJ1-2,.,TRBV25-1,.,TGTGCCAGCAGTGAAGGACCGGCACGATTCTATGGCTACACCTTC,CASSEGPARFYGYTF
TRBJ2-2,.,TRBV7-9,few,TGTGCCAGCAGGGAAACCGGGGAGCTGTTTTTT,CASRETGELFF
TRBJ2-2,.,TRBV7-3,.,TGTGCCAGCAGCCTCGGACAGGGAGGGACCGGGGAGCTGTTTTTT,CASSLGQGGTGELFF
TRBJ1-5,.,TRBV28,.,TGTGCCAGCATCTGGGGGAGGGGCAATCAGCCCCAGCATTTT,CASIWGRGNQPQHF
TRBJ2-3,TRBD2,TRBV28,.,TGTGCCAGCAGTTTCCCGACGACTAGCGGGATAGGGACAGATACGCAGTATTTT,CASSFPTTSGIGTDTQYF
TRBJ1-2,.,TRBV5-4,.,TGTGCCAGCAGCTTGAGGCGGCAGGGAGGCCATGGCTACACCTTC,CASSLRRQGGHGYTF
TRBJ2-5,TRBD1,TRBV7-9,.,TGTGCCAGCAGCTTAGTAGCGGTGGGACAGGGAAGCCGGGAGACCCAGTACTTC,CASSLVAVGQGSRETQYF